Listed here are 8 T cell receptor beta chains from one sample, sequenced in a study of shared clonotypes between healthy human individuals. The table came from immunoSEQ multiplex PCR; TCRdb's copy has only in-frame clones and leaves some out. The sample contains a few million clones, around 90% of which appear only once. What was sequenced was naive CD4+ T cells from PBMCs. Indicated subset: CD45RA+ positively selected. These receptors came from a man between 18 and 35 years old in good health. Some clones in this sample may be carry-over from other donors' samples.

This clone appeared a single time. The V call is TRBV28, the J call TRBJ2-7; D is unresolved. CDR1 is MDHEN and CDR2 is SYDVKM in the germline V gene. The length of the CDR3 is 15 residues. The V gene lost 3 bases and the J gene lost 7 bases, with 19 bases spanning the gap. CDR3 bases: TGTGCCAGCAGTTTTCGGCGTACGCCAGAGAGGGAGCAGTACTTC. As protein: CASSFRRTPEREQYF. The full variable domain, in which reference TRBV28 and TRBJ2-7 provide the parts outside the CDR3, is DVKVTQSSRYLVKRTGEKVFLECVQDMDHENMFWYRQDPGLGLRLIYFSYDVKMKEKGDIPEGYSVSREKKERFSLILESASTNQTSMYLCASSFRRTPEREQYFGPGTRLTVT.

For this clone: Other DNA sequences in this sample translate to the same CDR3. The chain couples TRBV18 to TRBJ2-5; the D is unclear. The germline gives CDR1 KGHSH, CDR2 LQKENI. The CDR3 consists of 12 residues. Trimming left V 0 bases short and J 5 bases short, with 4 bases between. The CDR3 DNA follows: TGTGCCAGCTCACCACCGGCCGAGACCCAGTACTTC. Protein sequence: CASSPPAETQYF.

The V call is TRBV28, the J call TRBJ1-2, with D possibly matching TRBD1 (5 bases). The CDR3 is made up of 12 amino acids. Germline-derived CDR1 and CDR2 are MDHEN and SYDVKM. V was shortened by 3 bases and J by 12 bases, with 14 bases between the two germline ends. The CDR3 bases are TGTGCCAGCAGTTTTGGTCTGGGGCGAAACACCTTC. Protein product: CASSFGLGRNTF.

The chain joins TRBV9 to TRBJ2-1; 7 bases align to TRBD2. Per the germline V gene, CDR1 is SGDLS and CDR2 is YYNGEE. Losses at the gene ends were 1 base for V and 4 bases for J; bases not matched to a gene: 5. CDR3 length: 15 residues. The CDR3 region is CASSVLAETYNEQFF. The CDR3 DNA follows: TGTGCCAGCAGCGTACTAGCGGAGACATACAATGAGCAGTTCTTC.

The CDR3 DNA sequence: TGTGCCAGCAGCTTAGATCGGTCTCTGGGCGAGCAGTACTTC. Protein sequence: CASSLDRSLGEQYF. V gene TRBV11-2 combines with J gene TRBJ2-7; D gene uncertain. This CDR3 region has 14 residues. V gave up 0 bases and J gave up 6 bases, with 12 bases separating them. Germline V gene sequence: CDR1 SGHAT, CDR2 FQNNGV.

This rearrangement joins TRBV10-1 to TRBJ2-3, with D tentatively TRBD1 or TRBD2 (5 bases each). This CDR3 spans 13 amino acids. Trimming pared 8 bases from V and 2 bases from J, leaving 11 bases between. Germline CDR1 is WNHNN and CDR2 is SYGVQD (reference sequence). The CDR3 reads CASVGPNTDTQYF. In nucleotides, the CDR3 is TGCGCCAGCGTGGGACCCAACACAGATACGCAGTATTTT.

The gene calls are TRBV7-2 and TRBJ2-5; D remains unclear. In germline, CDR1 is SGHTA, CDR2 FQGNSA. CDR3 length: 12 amino acids. V lost 1 base and J 9 bases, leaving 9 bases between the germline ends. The CDR3 nucleotides are TGTGCCAGCAGCTTAGATGAGTGGGCCCAGTACTTC. Its protein is CASSLDEWAQYF.

The chain combines TRBV4-2 with TRBJ2-1; D may be TRBD2 (6 bases). The ends were cut back, 2 bases at V and 9 bases at J, with 11 bases in the middle. Germline V gives CDR1 LGHNA, CDR2 YNFKEQ. The CDR3 sequence is 13 residues long. CDR3 amino acids: CASSQSWEAEQFF. CDR3 DNA sequence: TGTGCCAGCAGCCAATCTTGGGAGGCTGAGCAGTTCTTC.